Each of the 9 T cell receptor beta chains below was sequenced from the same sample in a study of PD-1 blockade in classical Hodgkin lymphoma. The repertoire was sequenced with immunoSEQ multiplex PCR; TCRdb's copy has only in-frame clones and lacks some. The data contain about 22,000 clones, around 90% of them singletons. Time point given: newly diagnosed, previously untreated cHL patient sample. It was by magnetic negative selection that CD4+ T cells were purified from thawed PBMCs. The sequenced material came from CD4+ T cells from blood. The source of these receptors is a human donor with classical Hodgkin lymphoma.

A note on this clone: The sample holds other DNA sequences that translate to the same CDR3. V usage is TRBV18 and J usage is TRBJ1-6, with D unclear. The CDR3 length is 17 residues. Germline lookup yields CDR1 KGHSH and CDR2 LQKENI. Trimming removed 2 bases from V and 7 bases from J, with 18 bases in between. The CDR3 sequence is CASSPDGLRGWNSPLHF. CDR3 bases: TGTGCCAGCTCACCAGATGGTTTACGGGGTTGGAATTCACCCCTCCACTTT.

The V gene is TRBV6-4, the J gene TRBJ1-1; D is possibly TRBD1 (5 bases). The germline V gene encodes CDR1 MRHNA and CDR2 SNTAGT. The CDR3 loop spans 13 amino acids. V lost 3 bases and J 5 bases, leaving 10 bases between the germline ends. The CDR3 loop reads CASSERGTTEAFF. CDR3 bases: TGTGCCAGCAGTGAAAGGGGTACAACTGAAGCTTTCTTT.

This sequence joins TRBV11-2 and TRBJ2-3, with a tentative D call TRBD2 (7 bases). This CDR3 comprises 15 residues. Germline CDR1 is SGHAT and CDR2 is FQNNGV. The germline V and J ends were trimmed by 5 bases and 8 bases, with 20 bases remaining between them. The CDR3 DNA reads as TGTGCCAGCAGCACCCCGTGGGGGGAGGGGGGTACGCAGTATTTT. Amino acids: CASSTPWGEGGTQYF.

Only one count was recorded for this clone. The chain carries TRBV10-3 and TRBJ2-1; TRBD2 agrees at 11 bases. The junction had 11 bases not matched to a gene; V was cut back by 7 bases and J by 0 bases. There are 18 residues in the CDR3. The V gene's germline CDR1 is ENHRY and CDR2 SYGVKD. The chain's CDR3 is CAIKASGGFPSSYNEQFF. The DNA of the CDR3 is TGTGCCATCAAGGCTAGCGGGGGGTTCCCGAGCTCCTACAATGAGCAGTTCTTC.

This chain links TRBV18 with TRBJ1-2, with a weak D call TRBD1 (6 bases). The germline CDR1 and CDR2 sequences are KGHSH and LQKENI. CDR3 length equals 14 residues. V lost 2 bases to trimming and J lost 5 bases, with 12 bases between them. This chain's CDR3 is CASSPKGQGYGYTF. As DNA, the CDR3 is TGTGCCAGCTCACCAAAGGGTCAGGGGTATGGCTACACCTTC.

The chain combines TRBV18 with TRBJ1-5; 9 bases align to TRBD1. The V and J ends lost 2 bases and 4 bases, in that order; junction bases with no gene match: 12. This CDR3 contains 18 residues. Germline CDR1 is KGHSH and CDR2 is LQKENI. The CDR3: CASSPTRTGAGGNQPQHF. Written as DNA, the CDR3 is TGTGCCAGCTCACCAACCCGGACAGGGGCCGGTGGAAATCAGCCCCAGCATTTT.

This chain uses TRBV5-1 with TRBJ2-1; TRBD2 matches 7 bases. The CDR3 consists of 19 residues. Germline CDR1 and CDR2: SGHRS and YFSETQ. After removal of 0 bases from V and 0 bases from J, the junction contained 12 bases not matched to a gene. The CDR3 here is CASSLGLGGGLSSYNEQFF. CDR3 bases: TGCGCCAGCAGCTTGGGTCTTGGCGGGGGTCTTAGCTCCTACAATGAGCAGTTCTTC.

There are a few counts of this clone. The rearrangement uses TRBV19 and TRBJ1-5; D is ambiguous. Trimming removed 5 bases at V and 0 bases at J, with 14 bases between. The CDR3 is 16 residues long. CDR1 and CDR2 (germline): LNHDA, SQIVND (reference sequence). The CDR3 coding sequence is TGTGCCAGTAGTCTTATGATTCGAGTTAGCAATCAGCCCCAGCATTTT. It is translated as CASSLMIRVSNQPQHF. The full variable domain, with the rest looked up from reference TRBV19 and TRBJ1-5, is DGGITQSPKYLFRKEGQNVTLSCEQNLNHDAMYWYRQDPGQGLRLIYYSQIVNDFQKGDIAEGYSVSREKKESFPLTVTSAQKNPTAFYLCASSLMIRVSNQPQHFGDGTRLSIL.

In nucleotides, the CDR3 is TGTGCCAGCGAAGAGGATTTACTATACAATGAGCAGTTCTTC. This codes for CASEEDLLYNEQFF. This chain connects TRBV28 to TRBJ2-1; D remains unclear. Germline V gene lookup returns CDR1 MDHEN and CDR2 SYDVKM. The CDR3 loop spans 14 amino acids. V dropped 8 bases and J dropped 4 bases, with 15 bases sitting between them.